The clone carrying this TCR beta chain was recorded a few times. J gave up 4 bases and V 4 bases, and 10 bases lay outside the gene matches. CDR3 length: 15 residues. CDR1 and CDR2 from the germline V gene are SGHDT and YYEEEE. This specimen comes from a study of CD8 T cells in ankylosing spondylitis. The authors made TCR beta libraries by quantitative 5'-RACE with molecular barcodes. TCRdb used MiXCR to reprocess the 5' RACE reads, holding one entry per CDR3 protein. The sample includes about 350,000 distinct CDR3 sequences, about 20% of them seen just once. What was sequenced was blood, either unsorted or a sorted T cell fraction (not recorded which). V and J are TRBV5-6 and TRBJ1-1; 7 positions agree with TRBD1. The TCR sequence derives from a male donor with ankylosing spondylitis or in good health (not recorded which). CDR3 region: CASSPREGAGTEAFF. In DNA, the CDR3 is TGTGCCAGCAGCCCAAGGGAGGGGGCAGGCACTGAAGCTTTCTTT.